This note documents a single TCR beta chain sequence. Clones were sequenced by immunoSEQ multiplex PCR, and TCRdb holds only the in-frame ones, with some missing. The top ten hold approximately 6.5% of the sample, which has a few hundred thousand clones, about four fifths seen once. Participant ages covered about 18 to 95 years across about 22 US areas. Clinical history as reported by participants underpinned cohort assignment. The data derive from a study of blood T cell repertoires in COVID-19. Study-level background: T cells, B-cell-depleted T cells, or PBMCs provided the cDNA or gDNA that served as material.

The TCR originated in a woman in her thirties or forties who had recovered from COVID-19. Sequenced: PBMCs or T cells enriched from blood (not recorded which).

The CDR3, as DNA: TGTGCCAGCAGCCTACAGACAGGGGGTATGGAGACCCAGTACTTC. Its translation is CASSLQTGGMETQYF. V gene TRBV11-3 combines with J gene TRBJ2-5; 9 positions match TRBD1. Germline V gives CDR1 SGHNT, CDR2 YENEEA. This CDR3 has 15 residues. V trimming: 5 bases; J trimming: 5 bases; junction bases outside the gene matches: 9. The full variable domain, rest sourced from reference TRBV11-3 and TRBJ2-5, is EAGVVQSPRYKIIEKKQPVAFWCNPISGHNTLYWYLQNLGQGPELLIRYENEEAVDDSQLPKDRFSAERLKGVDSTLKIQPAELGDSAVYLCASSLQTGGMETQYFGPGTRLLVL.